This passage covers 9 T cell receptor beta chains from one sample sequenced in a study of blood T cell repertoires in COVID-19. Only in-frame clones appear in the TCRdb table, and some are missing; sequencing was by immunoSEQ multiplex PCR. The sample has around 190,000 clones; 70% to 80% are singletons. Material for sequencing was peripheral blood. The receptors were sampled from a middle-aged woman with COVID-19, enrolled during active disease.

Only a few counts were recorded for this clone. This sequence joins TRBV6-5 and TRBJ2-7, with a tentative D call TRBD1 (6 bases). Germline CDR1 reads MNHEY; CDR2 reads SVGAGI. The CDR3 contains 13 residues. V was shortened by 2 bases and J by 2 bases, with 7 bases between the two germline ends. The CDR3 sequence is CASSYGTTYEQYF. CDR3 in DNA: TGTGCCAGCAGTTACGGGACAACCTACGAGCAGTACTTC.

This clone was detected only once. CDR3 region: CASSLKGGQGINEQFF. The CDR3 nucleotides read TGTGCCAGCAGCCTAAAAGGGGGACAGGGTATCAATGAGCAGTTCTTC. The chain links TRBV7-6 to TRBJ2-1; 9 positions agree with TRBD1. There are 16 residues in the CDR3. Germline V gene sequence: CDR1 SGHVS, CDR2 FNYEAQ. J was trimmed by 6 bases and V by 5 bases; bases with no gene match: 11. Based on the CDR3 plus reference TRBV7-6 and TRBJ2-1, the full variable domain is GAGVSQSPRYKVTKRGQDVALRCDPISGHVSLYWYRQALGQGPEFLTYFNYEAQQDKSGLPNDRFSAERPEGSISTLTIQRTEQRDSAMYRCASSLKGGQGINEQFFGPGTRLTVL.

This clone was recorded many times. Different DNA sequences within this sample yield the same CDR3. The rearrangement uses TRBV4-2 and TRBJ1-2; 10 bases are shared with TRBD1. The germline CDR1 and CDR2 sequences are LGHNA and YNFKEQ. The CDR3 has 15 amino acids. The trim removed 4 bases at V and 2 bases at J, leaving 4 bases unmatched. The CDR3 DNA reads as TGTGCCAGCAGCCTCGGACAGGGGGGGAACTATGGCTACACCTTC. Its translation: CASSLGQGGNYGYTF.

This sequence joins TRBV6-6 and TRBJ1-1; D gene uncertain. Trimming removed 6 bases at V and 7 bases at J, with 9 bases between. This CDR3 contains 11 residues. Germline V gene data show CDR1 as MNHNY and CDR2 as SVGAGI (reference sequence). CDR3 sequence reads: CASRRRLEAFF. The CDR3 DNA reads as TGTGCCAGCAGGCGGCGCCTTGAAGCTTTCTTT.

This clone was detected only once. The genes are TRBV3-1 (or the pseudogene TRBV3-2) and TRBJ2-7, with TRBD2 as a possible D gene (6 bases). The CDR3 extends over 15 amino acids. The germline V gene encodes CDR1 LGHDT and CDR2 YNNKEL (reference sequence). V lost 1 base, J lost 6 bases, and 16 bases lay in between. CDR3 coding DNA: TGTGCCAGCAGCCAAGTGGGGCGGGGACCCGGCGAGCAGTACTTC. It yields the protein CASSQVGRGPGEQYF.

The V gene is TRBV19, the J gene TRBJ1-5, with D unresolved. Trimming shortened V by 5 bases and J by 2 bases, and 13 bases separated the two germline ends. Germline-derived CDR1 and CDR2 are LNHDA and SQIVND (reference sequence). The CDR3 length is 15 residues. CDR3 residues: CASSQLQQGNQPQHF. CDR3 DNA: TGTGCCAGTAGTCAACTCCAGCAGGGCAATCAGCCCCAGCATTTT.

The chain couples TRBV3-1 (or the pseudogene TRBV3-2) to TRBJ2-2, with 10 bases that match TRBD2. J lost 0 bases, V lost 4 bases, and 2 bases had no gene match. This CDR3 region has 16 residues. Germline V lookup: CDR1 LGHDT, CDR2 YNNKEL (reference sequence). CDR3 sequence reads: CASSPAGGSNTGELFF. The CDR3 DNA follows: TGTGCCAGCAGCCCAGCGGGGGGGTCGAACACCGGGGAGCTGTTTTTT.

The rearrangement joins TRBV11-2 to TRBJ2-7, with 8 bases identical to TRBD1. The CDR3 is 16 residues long. Germline CDR1 SGHAT, CDR2 FQNNGV. The V segment lost 1 base and the J segment 3 bases; nucleotides outside the gene matches: 8. CDR3 residues: CASSLATSDRGYEQYF. The CDR3 DNA reads as TGTGCCAGCAGCTTAGCGACCAGCGACAGGGGCTACGAGCAGTACTTC.

In this sample, this clone turned up once. This rearrangement joins TRBV3-1 (or the pseudogene TRBV3-2) to TRBJ2-5; unclear D gene. This CDR3 contains 16 residues. Germline V gene sequence: CDR1 LGHDT, CDR2 YNNKEL (reference sequence). The germline V and J ends were trimmed by 1 base and 5 bases, with 17 bases remaining between them. CDR3: CASSQGSRIVGETQYF. CDR3 in DNA: TGTGCCAGCAGCCAAGGGTCGCGCATAGTCGGGGAGACCCAGTACTTC.